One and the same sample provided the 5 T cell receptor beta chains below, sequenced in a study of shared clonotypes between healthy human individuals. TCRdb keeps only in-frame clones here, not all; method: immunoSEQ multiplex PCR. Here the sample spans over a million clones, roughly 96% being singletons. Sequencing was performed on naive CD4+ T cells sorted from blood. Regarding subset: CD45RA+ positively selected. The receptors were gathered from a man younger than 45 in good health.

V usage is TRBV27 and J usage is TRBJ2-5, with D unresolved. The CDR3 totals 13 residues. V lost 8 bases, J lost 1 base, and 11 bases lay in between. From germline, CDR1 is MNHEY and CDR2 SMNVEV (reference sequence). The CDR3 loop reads CASGYIRQETQYF. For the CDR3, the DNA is TGTGCCAGCGGTTACATACGCCAAGAGACCCAGTACTTC.

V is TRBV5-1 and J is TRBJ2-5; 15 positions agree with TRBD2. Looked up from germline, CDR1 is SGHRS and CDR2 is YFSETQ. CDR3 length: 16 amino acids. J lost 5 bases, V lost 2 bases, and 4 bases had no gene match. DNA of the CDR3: TGCGCCAGCAGCTTCCCGGGACTAGCGGGAGGTGAGACCCAGTACTTC. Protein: CASSFPGLAGGETQYF.

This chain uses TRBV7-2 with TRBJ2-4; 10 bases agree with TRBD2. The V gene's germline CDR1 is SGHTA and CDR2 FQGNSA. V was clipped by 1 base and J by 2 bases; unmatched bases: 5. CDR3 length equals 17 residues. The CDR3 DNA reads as TGTGCCAGCAGCTTAGTAGCGGGAGGAATCCCCAAAAACATTCAGTACTTC. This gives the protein CASSLVAGGIPKNIQYF. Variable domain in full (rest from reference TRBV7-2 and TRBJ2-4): GAGVSQSPSNKVTEKGKDVELRCDPISGHTALYWYRQSLGQGLEFLIYFQGNSAPDKSGLPSDRFSAERTGGSVSTLTIQRTQQEDSAVYLCASSLVAGGIPKNIQYFGAGTRLSVL.

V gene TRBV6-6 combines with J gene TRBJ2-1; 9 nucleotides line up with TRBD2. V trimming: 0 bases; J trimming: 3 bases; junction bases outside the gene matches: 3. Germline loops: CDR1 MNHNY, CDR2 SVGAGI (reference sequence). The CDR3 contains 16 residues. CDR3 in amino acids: CASSYSASGIYNEQFF. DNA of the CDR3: TGTGCCAGCAGTTACTCCGCTAGCGGGATCTACAATGAGCAGTTCTTC.

The CDR3 spells CASSEAELGATDTQYF. The CDR3 coding sequence is TGTGCCAGCAGTGAAGCGGAACTGGGGGCCACAGATACGCAGTATTTT. The genes are TRBV2 and TRBJ2-3; the D gene is possibly TRBD1 (6 bases). V shed 0 bases and J shed 2 bases, with 12 bases lying between them. This CDR3 spans 16 amino acids. Germline assignment: CDR1 SNHLY and CDR2 FYNNEI.